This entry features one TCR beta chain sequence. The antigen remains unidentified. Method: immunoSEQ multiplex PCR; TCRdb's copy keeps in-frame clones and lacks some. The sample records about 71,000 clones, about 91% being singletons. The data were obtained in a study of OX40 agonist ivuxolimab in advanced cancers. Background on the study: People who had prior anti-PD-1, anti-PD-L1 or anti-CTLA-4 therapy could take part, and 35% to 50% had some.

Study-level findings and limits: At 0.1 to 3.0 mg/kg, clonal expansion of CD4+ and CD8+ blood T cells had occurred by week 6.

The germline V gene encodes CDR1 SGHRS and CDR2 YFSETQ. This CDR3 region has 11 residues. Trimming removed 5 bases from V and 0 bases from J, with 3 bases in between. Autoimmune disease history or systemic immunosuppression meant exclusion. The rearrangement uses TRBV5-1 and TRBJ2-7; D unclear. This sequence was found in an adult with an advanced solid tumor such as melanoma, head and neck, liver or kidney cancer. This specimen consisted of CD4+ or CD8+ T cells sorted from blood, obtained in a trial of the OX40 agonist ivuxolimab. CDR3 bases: TGCGCCAGCAGATCCTCCTACGAGCAGTACTTC. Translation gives CASRSSYEQYF.